The 15 T cell receptor beta chains reported below all come from one sample, sequenced in a study of regulatory T cells in long-lasting Graves disease. Specified time point: newly diagnosed GD, antithyroid drugs for less than 3 months. Construction of the TCR library relied on RNA isolated from PBMCs. Arm-PCR of CDR3 regions and iRepertoire HTBI primers were used to build TCR beta libraries. TCRdb re-called the multiplex PCR reads through MiXCR, storing one row per CDR3 protein. The repertoire consists of hundreds of thousands of distinct CDR3 sequences, with around 15% occurring once and the leading ten covering approximately 25%. In addition, the sample was reused for a study of T cells in Graves' hyperthyroidism and ophthalmopathy.

The sample consisted of peripheral blood mononuclear cells (PBMCs), taken at new diagnosis, from a patient treated with antithyroid drugs. All receptors come from a woman between 40 and 65 years old with Graves disease.

This clonotype was picked up many times. The chain has TRBV5-6 and TRBJ2-1, with TRBD2 as a possible D gene (5 bases). Germline CDR1 and CDR2: SGHDT and YYEEEE. CDR3 length: 14 residues. V was clipped by 0 bases and J by 7 bases, with 11 bases between them. The CDR3 loop reads CASSLVEVKNEQFF. The CDR3 DNA is TGTGCCAGCAGCTTGGTGGAGGTAAAGAATGAGCAGTTCTTC.

This clonotype was seen at least ten times. This chain connects TRBV30 to TRBJ2-7; D gene ambiguous. Germline loops: CDR1 GTSNPN, CDR2 SVGIG (reference sequence). V was shortened by 0 bases and J by 6 bases, with 6 bases between the two germline ends. This CDR3 contains 11 residues. CDR3 loop: CAWSVIGEQYF. The CDR3 DNA reads TGTGCCTGGAGTGTTATTGGCGAGCAGTACTTC.

This clonotype occurred many times. The chain employs TRBV9 and TRBJ1-3; no reliable D call. V lost 0 bases to trimming and J lost 3 bases, with 7 bases between them. The CDR3 consists of 14 residues. Germline CDR1 is SGDLS and CDR2 is YYNGEE. The CDR3 coding sequence is TGTGCCAGCAGCGTAGCCATGCATGGAAACACCATATATTTT. It codes for CASSVAMHGNTIYF.

This clonotype has at least ten counts. It may be a read error: a sequence one base away is much more abundant. The chain recombines TRBV6-2 or TRBV6-3 with TRBJ2-3; D ambiguous. Germline V gene sequence: CDR1 MNHEY, CDR2 SVGEGT. V gave up 7 bases and J gave up 2 bases, with 4 bases separating them. The CDR3 is 11 residues long. Here the CDR3 reads CASTHTDTQYF. DNA for the CDR3: TGTGCCAGCACCCACACAGATACGCAGTATTTT.

Only a few counts were recorded for this clonotype. CDR3 DNA sequence: TGTGCCAGCAGCTTAGCGGCAGGGGGGAGGCCCCAGCATTTT. This gives the protein CASSLAAGGRPQHF. This chain joins TRBV11-2 and TRBJ1-5; 7 positions agree with TRBD1. V lost 1 base and J lost 9; bases outside the gene matches: 6. CDR3 size: 14 residues. Germline values: CDR1 SGHAT, CDR2 FQNNGV.

This clonotype was counted many times. This chain uses TRBV28 with TRBJ2-1; D may correspond to TRBD1 or TRBD2 (5 bases each). The CDR3 consists of 13 residues. V was pared by 6 bases and J by 7 bases, with 13 bases between. CDR1 is MDHEN, CDR2 SYDVKM, per germline. As DNA, the CDR3 is TGTGCCAGCAGATGGGACGGGCGGAATGAGCAGTTCTTC. It is translated as CASRWDGRNEQFF. Supplemented by reference TRBV28 and TRBJ2-1, the full variable domain reads DVKVTQSSRYLVKRTGEKVFLECVQDMDHENMFWYRQDPGLGLRLIYFSYDVKMKEKGDIPEGYSVSREKKERFSLILESASTNQTSMYLCASRWDGRNEQFFGPGTRLTVL.

This clonotype was seen at least ten times. The rearrangement uses TRBV12-3 or TRBV12-4 and TRBJ2-7, with D possibly being TRBD1 (6 bases). The V end lost 3 bases, the J end lost 1 base, and 19 bases lay between the germline ends. This CDR3 comprises 17 residues. For the CDR3, the DNA is TGTGCCAGCAGTTTTCTCCCATCCCAGGGGCCATCCTACGAGCAGTACTTC. Translating gives CASSFLPSQGPSYEQYF.

The CDR3 nucleotides read TGTGCCAGCAGCTTAAGACCCGGGACAGGGGACACCGGGGAGCTGTTTTTT. Translated, it gives CASSLRPGTGDTGELFF. This chain links TRBV11-2 with TRBJ2-2, with TRBD1 matching 10 bases. This CDR3 is 17 amino acids long. V lost 2 bases, J lost 3 bases, and 6 bases stayed unmatched. Germline V lookup: CDR1 SGHAT, CDR2 FQNNGV.

The chain joins TRBV6-8 to TRBJ2-1; possibly TRBD1 for D (6 bases). The CDR3 totals 13 residues. V was cut by 7 bases and J by 5 bases, with 12 bases left in between. Germline V gives CDR1 MNHGY, CDR2 SAAAGT. CDR3: CASTSGAHNEQFF. The CDR3 DNA reads as TGTGCCAGCACCTCAGGGGCCCACAATGAGCAGTTCTTC.

In the case of this clonotype: This may be a read error, as it is one base from a much larger clone. The chain carries TRBV6-8 and TRBJ2-2, with D uncertain. Per the germline V gene, CDR1 is MNHGY and CDR2 is SAAAGT. The CDR3 loop spans 13 amino acids. The CDR3 DNA sequence: TGCGTCAGCAGCCCCGTCCTCAGCGGGGAGCTGTTTTTT. Protein product: CVSSPVLSGELFF.

This clonotype has at least ten counts. The rearrangement links TRBV2 to TRBJ2-7; 9 nucleotides line up with TRBD1. With V trimmed by 4 bases and J by 3 bases, 4 bases remained unmatched. CDR1 SNHLY and CDR2 FYNNEI come from the germline V gene. The CDR3 covers 14 residues. CDR3 in DNA: TGTGCCAGCAGTGCCGGGACAGGGAACTACGAGCAGTACTTC. As protein: CASSAGTGNYEQYF.

In this sample, this clonotype turned up many times. The J gene is TRBJ1-2, the V gene TRBV12-3 or TRBV12-4; 8 bases agree with TRBD1. The junction had 2 bases not matched to a gene; V was cut back by 5 bases and J by 0 bases. CDR3 size: 14 residues. The CDR3 bases are TGTGCCAGCAGTAAGACAGGGGCTAACTATGGCTACACCTTC. It encodes CASSKTGANYGYTF.

This clonotype occurred many times. V and J are TRBV5-1 and TRBJ1-1, with D unclear. The CDR3 is 14 residues long. Germline CDR1 SGHRS, CDR2 YFSETQ. V lost 1 base, J lost 3 bases, and 10 bases lay in between. CDR3 sequence reads: CASSLMQEDTEAFF. The CDR3 DNA is TGCGCCAGCAGCTTGATGCAGGAAGACACTGAAGCTTTCTTT.

This clonotype was recorded at least ten times. The chain employs TRBV6-1 and TRBJ2-7, with 9 bases fitting TRBD1. The CDR3 extends over 14 amino acids. Germline V lookup: CDR1 MNHNS, CDR2 SASEGT. The ends lost 5 bases at V and 3 bases at J; junction bases unmatched: 5. The CDR3 loop reads CASSNPGQGYEQYF. CDR3 DNA: TGTGCCAGCAGTAACCCGGGACAGGGCTACGAGCAGTACTTC.

Here the CDR3 DNA reads TGTGCCAGCTCCCCCCCCACAGGGGGCGAGCTGTTTTTT. It encodes CASSPPTGGELFF. This chain links TRBV6-1 with TRBJ1-4; 9 bases are a match to TRBD1. This CDR3 is built from 13 residues. The junction had 12 bases not matched to a gene; V was cut back by 8 bases and J by 14 bases. Germline V CDR1 and CDR2: MNHNS, SASEGT.